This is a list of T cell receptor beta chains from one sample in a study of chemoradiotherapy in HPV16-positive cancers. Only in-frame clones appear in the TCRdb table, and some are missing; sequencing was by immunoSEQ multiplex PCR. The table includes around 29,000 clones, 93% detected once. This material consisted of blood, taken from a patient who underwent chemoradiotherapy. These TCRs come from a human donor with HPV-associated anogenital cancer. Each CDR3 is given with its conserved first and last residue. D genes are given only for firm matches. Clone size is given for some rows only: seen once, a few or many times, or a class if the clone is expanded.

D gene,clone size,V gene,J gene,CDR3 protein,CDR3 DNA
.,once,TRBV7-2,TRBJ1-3,CASSYLVMRSSGNTIYF,TGTGCCAGCAGCTATTTAGTTATGCGATCATCTGGAAACACCATATATTTT
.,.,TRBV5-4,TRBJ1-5,CASSLKGTQPQHF,TGTGCCAGCAGCTTGAAGGGTACTCAGCCCCAGCATTTT
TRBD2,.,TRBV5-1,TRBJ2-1,CASSLGGGLAAIYNEQFF,TGCGCCAGCAGCTTGGGGGGCGGTCTAGCGGCGATTTACAATGAGCAGTTCTTC
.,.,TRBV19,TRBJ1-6,CASSLGQISPLHF,TGTGCCAGTAGTCTAGGACAGATTTCACCCCTCCACTTT
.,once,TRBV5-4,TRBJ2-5,CASSPGGPGRLETQYF,TGTGCCAGCAGCCCCGGGGGCCCAGGAAGGTTAGAGACCCAGTACTTC
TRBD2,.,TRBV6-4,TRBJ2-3,CASSDARRQGKVGTRRTDTQYF,TGTGCCAGCAGTGACGCGCGTCGGCAGGGAAAGGTTGGGACTAGAAGGACAGATACGCAGTATTTT
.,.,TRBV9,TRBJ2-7,CASSSRTAPRYEQYF,TGTGCCAGCAGCTCACGGACAGCTCCGAGATACGAGCAGTACTTC
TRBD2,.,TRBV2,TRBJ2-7,CATLAGTYEQYF,TGTGCCACCTTAGCGGGAACCTACGAGCAGTACTTC
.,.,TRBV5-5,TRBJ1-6,CASSLVMQIPNSPLHF,TGTGCCAGCAGCTTGGTTATGCAGATACCTAATTCACCCCTCCACTTT
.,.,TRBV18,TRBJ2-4,CASSPLGGPAKNIQYF,TGTGCCAGCTCACCCCTCGGGGGGCCGGCCAAAAACATTCAGTACTTC
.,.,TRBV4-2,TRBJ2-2,CASSQGTENTGELFF,TGTGCCAGCAGCCAAGGGACAGAAAACACCGGGGAGCTGTTTTTT
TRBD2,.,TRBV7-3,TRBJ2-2,CASSRGGSGELFF,TGTGCCAGCAGCCGGGGGGGTTCCGGGGAGCTGTTTTTT
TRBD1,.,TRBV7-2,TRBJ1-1,CASSLQGAQGTEAFF,TGTGCCAGCAGCCTACAGGGGGCGCAGGGCACTGAAGCTTTCTTT